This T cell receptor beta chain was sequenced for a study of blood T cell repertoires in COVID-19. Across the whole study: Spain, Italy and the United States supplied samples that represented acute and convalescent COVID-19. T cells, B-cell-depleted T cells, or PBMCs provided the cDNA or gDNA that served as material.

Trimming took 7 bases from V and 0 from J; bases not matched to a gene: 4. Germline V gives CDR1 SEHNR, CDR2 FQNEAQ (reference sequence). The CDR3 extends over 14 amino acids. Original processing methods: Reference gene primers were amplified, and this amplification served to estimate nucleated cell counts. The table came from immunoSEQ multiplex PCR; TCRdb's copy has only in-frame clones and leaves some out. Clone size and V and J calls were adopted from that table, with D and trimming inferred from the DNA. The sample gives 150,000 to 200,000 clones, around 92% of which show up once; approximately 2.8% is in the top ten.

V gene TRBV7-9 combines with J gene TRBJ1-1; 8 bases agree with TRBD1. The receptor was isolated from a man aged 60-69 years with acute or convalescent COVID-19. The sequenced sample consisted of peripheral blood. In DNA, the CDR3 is TGTGCCAGCACCACAGGGGGGTTGAACACTGAAGCTTTCTTT. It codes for CASTTGGLNTEAFF.